These T cell receptor beta chains were read from a single sample in a study of T-cell reconstitution after alpha-beta-depleted transplantation in children. TCRdb processed the PCR reads anew with MiXCR; each CDR3 protein has one entry. The top ten clones hold 5% of a sample with 900,000 or so distinct CDR3 sequences, roughly 15% of them seen once. The sequences come from PBMCs, mostly from graft donor cells, collected 360 days after TCRalphabeta/CD19-depleted stem cell transplant. The origin of the receptors is a male patient aged 5 to 17 who had a stem cell transplant for acute lymphoblastic leukemia, so the T cells may come from the graft donor. The CDR3 runs from the conserved cysteine through the conserved F or W. The D gene is left open where the match is weak. Size values are once, few and many counts, or a class for expanded clones, and some rows have none.

j_gene,d_gene,v_gene,abundance,CDR3aa,CDR3nt
TRBJ2-6,TRBD2,TRBV5-1,NA,CASSLWLAGLGGANVLTF,TGCGCCAGCAGCTTGTGGCTAGCGGGATTAGGCGGGGCCAACGTCCTGACTTTC
TRBJ2-7,NA,TRBV5-6,NA,CASSLVLAEYEQCF,TGTGCCAGCAGCTTGGTCTTAGCGGAGTACGAGCAGTGCTTC
TRBJ2-1,TRBD2,TRBV6-5,few,CASSYTGAGAYNEQFF,TGTGCCAGCAGTTACACCGGGGCGGGAGCTTACAATGAGCAGTTCTTC
TRBJ2-3,TRBD2,TRBV9,NA,CASSVAVSGRAADTQYF,TGTGCCAGCAGCGTAGCGGTTAGCGGGAGGGCCGCAGATACGCAGTATTTT
TRBJ2-1,TRBD1,TRBV3-1,many,CASSQVGDRTYNEQFF,TGTGCCAGCAGCCAGGTGGGGGACAGGACCTACAATGAGCAGTTCTTC
TRBJ2-5,NA,TRBV12-3/TRBV12-4,NA,CASSLVVGGTQETQYF,TGTGCCAGCAGTTTGGTGGTCGGCGGAACTCAAGAGACCCAGTACTTC
TRBJ2-1,NA,TRBV12-3/TRBV12-4,few,CASSFGPLNEQFF,TGTGCCAGCAGTTTCGGGCCCCTCAATGAGCAGTTCTTC
TRBJ2-2,NA,TRBV5-1,many,CASSLVLDTGELFF,TGTGCCAGCAGCTTAGTTTTGGACACCGGGGAGCTGTTTTTT
TRBJ2-2,NA,TRBV5-5,NA,CASSLFMGTGELFF,TGTGCCAGCAGCTTGTTTATGGGAACCGGGGAGCTGTTTTTT
TRBJ2-4,TRBD1,TRBV29-1,NA,CSVSAPGQGFFEAKNIQYF,TGCAGCGTAAGTGCTCCGGGACAGGGATTTTTCGAAGCCAAAAACATTCAGTACTTC
TRBJ2-4,TRBD1,TRBV11-2,NA,CASSSPWRTGLAKNIQYF,TGTGCCAGCAGCTCCCCATGGAGGACAGGTCTAGCCAAAAACATTCAGTACTTC
TRBJ2-1,NA,TRBV29-1,NA,CSVASFVSEQFF,TGCAGCGTTGCGTCCTTCGTTAGTGAGCAGTTCTTC
TRBJ1-6,NA,TRBV27,NA,CASSSDSPYSPLHF,TGTGCCAGCAGTTCGGACAGCCCCTATTCACCCCTCCACTTT
TRBJ1-1,NA,TRBV12-3/TRBV12-4,NA,CASSLGGEGTEAFF,TGTGCCAGCAGTTTAGGAGGGGAGGGCACTGAAGCTTTCTTT
TRBJ2-3,NA,TRBV20-1,few,CSARDIGYGTDTQYF,TGCAGTGCTAGAGATATCGGGTATGGCACAGATACGCAGTATTTT
TRBJ1-4,NA,TRBV5-1,NA,CASSFGSSNEKLFF,TGCGCCAGCAGCTTCGGCTCTTCGAATGAAAAACTGTTTTTT
TRBJ2-5,NA,TRBV29-1,few,CSVEDPNRGIPQETQYF,TGCAGCGTTGAAGATCCAAATAGGGGAATTCCACAAGAGACCCAGTACTTC
TRBJ2-7,TRBD2,TRBV7-8,NA,CASSSGFTYEQYF,TGTGCCAGCTCTAGCGGGTTCACCTACGAGCAGTACTTC
TRBJ2-7,NA,TRBV5-5,few,CASSSTKYEQYF,TGTGCCAGCAGCTCTACAAAGTACGAGCAGTACTTC
TRBJ2-1,TRBD2,TRBV9,few,CASSVLADSYNEQFF,TGTGCCAGCAGCGTACTAGCGGATTCCTACAATGAGCAGTTCTTC
TRBJ2-5,NA,TRBV29-1,many,CSVKSREGFETQYF,TGCAGCGTTAAGTCTAGAGAGGGTTTCGAGACCCAGTACTTC
TRBJ2-1,NA,TRBV7-8,NA,CASYSSEQFF,TGTGCCAGCTACTCTTCAGAGCAGTTCTTC
TRBJ2-1,NA,TRBV5-1,few,CASSMTGANEQFF,TGCGCCAGCAGCATGACAGGAGCAAATGAGCAGTTCTTC
TRBJ1-1,NA,TRBV7-6,NA,CASSLNGLEAFF,TGTGCCAGCAGCTTGAATGGCCTTGAAGCTTTCTTT
TRBJ2-5,TRBD2,TRBV2,NA,CASSAGLAIETQYF,TGTGCCAGCAGTGCGGGACTAGCGATCGAGACCCAGTACTTC
TRBJ2-1,TRBD2,TRBV20-1,many,CSALSGRGYNEQFF,TGCAGTGCCCTTAGCGGGAGGGGGTACAATGAGCAGTTCTTC
TRBJ1-2,NA,TRBV24-1,few,CATSDTGTPNGYTF,TGTGCCACCAGTGATACAGGGACCCCTAATGGCTACACCTTC
TRBJ1-5,TRBD1,TRBV19,NA,CASEQPGQGLSNQPQHF,TGTGCCAGTGAACAACCGGGACAGGGACTGAGCAATCAGCCCCAGCATTTT
TRBJ2-3,NA,TRBV5-1,NA,CASSMEPSGTSTDTQYF,TGCGCCAGCAGCATGGAACCCTCAGGGACTAGCACAGATACGCAGTATTTT
TRBJ2-1,TRBD2,TRBV4-1,NA,CASSQDKRQREGEQFF,TGCGCCAGCAGCCAGGATAAGAGGCAGCGGGAAGGTGAGCAGTTCTTC
TRBJ2-1,NA,TRBV7-3,many,CASSFFGNEQFF,TGTGCCAGCAGCTTTTTCGGGAATGAGCAGTTCTTC
TRBJ2-7,TRBD1,TRBV4-1,NA,CASSEGQWGQNEQYF,TGCGCCAGCAGCGAGGGACAGTGGGGGCAGAACGAGCAGTACTTC
TRBJ1-1,NA,TRBV9,few,CASRSRASTEAFF,TGTGCCAGCAGGTCCAGGGCTAGCACTGAAGCTTTCTTT
TRBJ1-1,NA,TRBV12-3/TRBV12-4,few,CASSPLRRNTEAFF,TGTGCCAGCAGCCCATTGAGGCGGAACACTGAAGCTTTCTTT
TRBJ1-3,TRBD1,TRBV5-1,many,CASSFGQGGGNTIYF,TGCGCCAGCAGCTTCGGACAGGGTGGCGGAAACACCATATATTTT
TRBJ2-1,TRBD2,TRBV12-3/TRBV12-4,NA,CASRLLAGTYNEQFF,TGTGCCAGCAGACTACTAGCGGGGACGTACAATGAGCAGTTCTTC
TRBJ2-5,TRBD2,TRBV6-1,few,CASMPSGTPVQETQYF,TGTGCCAGCATGCCTAGCGGGACGCCAGTCCAAGAGACCCAGTACTTC
TRBJ2-1,TRBD1,TRBV5-1,NA,CASRGGTGSYNEQFF,TGCGCCAGCAGAGGGGGGACAGGGTCGTACAATGAGCAGTTCTTC
TRBJ2-7,TRBD2,TRBV20-1,NA,CSALTGTSAHEQYF,TGCAGTGCCTTAACCGGGACTAGCGCCCACGAGCAGTACTTC
TRBJ2-5,NA,TRBV20-1,few,CSSPLQGMRGETQYF,TGCAGTTCGCCATTACAGGGTATGCGGGGAGAGACCCAGTACTTC
TRBJ2-1,TRBD1,TRBV10-3,many,CAISNRDRWLNEQFF,TGTGCCATCAGTAACCGGGACAGGTGGCTCAATGAGCAGTTCTTC